This TCR beta chain was captured in a study of blood T cell repertoires in COVID-19. Study overall: The United States, Italy and Spain supplied acute and convalescent COVID-19 samples. The cDNA or gDNA used as material had been derived from T cells, B-cell-depleted T cells, or PBMCs.

CDR1 LGHDT and CDR2 YNNKEL come from the germline V gene (reference sequence). The V segment lost 1 base and the J segment 6 bases; nucleotides outside the gene matches: 6. The CDR3 totals 14 residues. Study processing details: For nucleated cells, counts were estimated from reference gene primer amplification. Method: immunoSEQ multiplex PCR; TCRdb's copy keeps in-frame clones and lacks some. Clone size and the V and J calls come from that table; the DNA yielded D and trimming. The sample consists of more than 35,000 clones, around 84% of them appearing once. This chain links TRBV3-1 (or the pseudogene TRBV3-2) with TRBJ2-7; 7 positions agree with TRBD1. Specimen: peripheral blood. The sequence came from a man between 50 and 59 years old with active or convalescent COVID-19. DNA for the CDR3: TGTGCCAGCAGCCAAGGGGACAGAATGGCCGAGCAGTACTTC. Translating it yields CASSQGDRMAEQYF.